These 9 T cell receptor beta chains were sequenced from one sample in a study of beta chain features in type 1 diabetes. Study-wide findings and caveats: Moderately but significantly shorter TCRB CDR3s were found in Type 1 diabetes patients in all four CD4+ subsets.

All of the isolated RNA was reverse transcribed, so expressed TCRB transcripts were sequenced. The method was immunoSEQ multiplex PCR; TCRdb's version includes in-frame clones alone and lacks a portion of them. The data show 300,000 or so clones, roughly 13% seen once. Their recognized antigens are unknown. Sequencing input: naive CD4+ T cells from blood. The origin of the receptors is a woman under 30 with type 1 diabetes.

This clone was seen only a few times. This rearrangement joins TRBV5-1 to TRBJ1-2; D might be TRBD1 (5 bases). From germline, CDR1 is SGHRS and CDR2 YFSETQ. Trimming pared 0 bases from V and 3 bases from J, leaving 15 bases between. The CDR3 has 16 residues. CDR3 DNA sequence: TGCGCCAGCAGCTTGGATTCACAGGCGACATACTATGGCTACACCTTC. This sequence encodes CASSLDSQATYYGYTF.

This sequence joins TRBV11-1 and TRBJ1-1; 7 bases fit TRBD1. With V trimmed by 4 bases and J by 1 base, 6 bases remained unmatched. CDR1 is SGHAT and CDR2 is FQDESV in the germline V gene (reference sequence). The CDR3 has 15 amino acids. CDR3 sequence reads: CASSSLGQTNTEAFF. CDR3 sequence (DNA): TGTGCCAGCAGCTCCCTGGGACAGACGAACACTGAAGCTTTCTTT.

The chain couples TRBV9 to TRBJ1-4; 10 bases are a match to TRBD1. V gave up 4 bases and J gave up 8 bases; unmatched junction bases: 11. The CDR3 contains 16 residues. Per the germline V gene, CDR1 is SGDLS and CDR2 is YYNGEE. For the CDR3, the DNA is TGTGCCAGCAGCCAAGACCCCGGGACAGGGGTGGAAAAACTGTTTTTT. It specifies CASSQDPGTGVEKLFF. The whole variable domain, filled in from reference TRBV9 and TRBJ1-4, reads DSGVTQTPKHLITATGQRVTLRCSPRSGDLSVYWYQQSLDQGLQFLIQYYNGEERAKGNILERFSAQQFPDLHSELNLSSLELGDSALYFCASSQDPGTGVEKLFFGSGTQLSVL.

The V gene is TRBV11-2, the J gene TRBJ2-5; TRBD2 matches at 15 bases. Germline loops: CDR1 SGHAT, CDR2 FQNNGV. Trimming cost V 0 bases and J 5 bases; bases outside gene matches: 4. CDR3 length: 17 residues. The DNA of the CDR3 is TGTGCCAGCAGCTTAGAGTTAGGGACTAGCGGGAGGGAGACCCAGTACTTC. It codes for CASSLELGTSGRETQYF.

This clone has just a few counts. The rearrangement links TRBV9 to TRBJ2-1, with 7 nucleotides matching TRBD2. V lost 0 bases to trimming and J lost 3 bases; unmatched junction nucleotides: 12. CDR1 is SGDLS, CDR2 YYNGEE, per germline. The CDR3 is 18 residues long. The CDR3 reads CASSVALGTTYIYNEQFF. CDR3 DNA sequence: TGTGCCAGCAGCGTAGCCCTAGGGACTACCTATATCTACAATGAGCAGTTCTTC.

The sample holds one count of this clone. The V call is TRBV18, the J call TRBJ2-2; weak D call: TRBD2 (5 bases). V lost 2 bases and J 4 bases, leaving 17 bases between the germline ends. From germline, CDR1 is KGHSH and CDR2 LQKENI. The CDR3 is made up of 17 amino acids. CDR3 sequence reads: CASSPRALAPRTGELFF. The CDR3 DNA sequence: TGTGCCAGCTCACCAAGGGCCCTAGCCCCCCGCACCGGGGAGCTGTTTTTT.

There are a few counts of this clone. The rearrangement links TRBV19 to TRBJ2-7; 16 bases agree with TRBD2. In germline, CDR1 is LNHDA, CDR2 SQIVND (reference sequence). This CDR3 spans 15 amino acids. Losses at the gene ends were 3 bases for V and 7 bases for J; bases not matched to a gene: 3. The CDR3, as DNA: TGTGCCAGTAGTATCGGGACTAGCGGGAGGGGTGAGCAGTACTTC. As protein: CASSIGTSGRGEQYF. Full variable domain (missing parts from reference TRBV19 and TRBJ2-7): DGGITQSPKYLFRKEGQNVTLSCEQNLNHDAMYWYRQDPGQGLRLIYYSQIVNDFQKGDIAEGYSVSREKKESFPLTVTSAQKNPTAFYLCASSIGTSGRGEQYFGPGTRLTVT.

The chain recombines TRBV5-1 with TRBJ2-7; 8 bases line up with TRBD2. The CDR3 has 14 residues. Looked up from germline, CDR1 is SGHRS and CDR2 is YFSETQ. V lost 5 bases and J lost 7; bases outside the gene matches: 11. CDR3 nucleotides: TGCGCCAGCAGGCCGGGACTAGGTTCCCCGGAGCAGTACGTC. Translating gives CASRPGLGSPEQYV.

This chain uses TRBV7-2 with TRBJ1-1, with D hard to call. There are 17 residues in the CDR3. The V end was cut by 1 base, the J end by 6 bases, with 21 bases between. Germline V lookup: CDR1 SGHTA, CDR2 FQGNSA. This CDR3 reads CASSLVAQSTASAEAFF. The CDR3 DNA reads TGTGCCAGCAGCTTAGTTGCACAGAGCACTGCGTCCGCTGAAGCTTTCTTT.